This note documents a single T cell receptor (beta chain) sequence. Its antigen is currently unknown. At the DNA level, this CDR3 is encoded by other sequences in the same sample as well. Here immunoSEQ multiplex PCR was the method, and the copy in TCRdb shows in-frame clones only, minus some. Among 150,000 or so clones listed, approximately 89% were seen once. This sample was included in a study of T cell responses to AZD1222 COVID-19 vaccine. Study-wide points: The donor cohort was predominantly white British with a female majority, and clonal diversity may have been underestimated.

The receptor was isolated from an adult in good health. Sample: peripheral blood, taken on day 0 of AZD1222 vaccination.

The CDR3 nucleotides are TGTGCCAGCAGTTACAGTCAGTACTACGAGCAGTACTTC. Translated: CASSYSQYYEQYF. The genes are TRBV6-5 and TRBJ2-7, with D unresolved. The CDR3 runs to 13 residues. Trimming removed 2 bases at V and 3 bases at J, with 8 bases between. Per germline, CDR1 MNHEY and CDR2 SVGAGI.